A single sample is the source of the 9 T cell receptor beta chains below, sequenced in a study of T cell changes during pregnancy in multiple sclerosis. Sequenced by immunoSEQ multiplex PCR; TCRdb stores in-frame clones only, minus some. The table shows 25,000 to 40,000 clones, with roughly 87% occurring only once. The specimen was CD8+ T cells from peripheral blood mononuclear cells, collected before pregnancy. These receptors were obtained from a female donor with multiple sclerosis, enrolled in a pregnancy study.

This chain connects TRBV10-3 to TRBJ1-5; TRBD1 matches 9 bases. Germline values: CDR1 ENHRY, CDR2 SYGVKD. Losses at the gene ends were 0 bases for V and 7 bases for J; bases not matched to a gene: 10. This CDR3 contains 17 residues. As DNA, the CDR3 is TGTGCCATCAGTGAGTCGCCCTCGGACAGGGGAGAGCAGCCCCAGCATTTT. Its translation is CAISESPSDRGEQPQHF.

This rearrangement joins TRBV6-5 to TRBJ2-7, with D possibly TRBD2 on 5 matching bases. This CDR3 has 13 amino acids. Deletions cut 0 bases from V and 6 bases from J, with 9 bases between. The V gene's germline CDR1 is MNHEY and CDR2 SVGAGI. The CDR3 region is CASSYSSGIEQYF. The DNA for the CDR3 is TGTGCCAGCAGTTACTCGTCGGGGATCGAGCAGTACTTC.

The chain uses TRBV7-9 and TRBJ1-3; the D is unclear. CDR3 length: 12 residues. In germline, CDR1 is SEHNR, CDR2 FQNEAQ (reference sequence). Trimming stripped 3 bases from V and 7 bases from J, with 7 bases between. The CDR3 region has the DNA TGTGCCAGCAGCTTCGTCCGGAACACCATATATTTT. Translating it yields CASSFVRNTIYF.

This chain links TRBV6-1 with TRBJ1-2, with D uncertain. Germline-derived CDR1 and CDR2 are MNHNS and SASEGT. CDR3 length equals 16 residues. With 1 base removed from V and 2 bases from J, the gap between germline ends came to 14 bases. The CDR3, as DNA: TGTGCCAGCAGTGAAGATGCCGAGGCCGCGAACTATGGCTACACCTTC. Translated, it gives CASSEDAEAANYGYTF.

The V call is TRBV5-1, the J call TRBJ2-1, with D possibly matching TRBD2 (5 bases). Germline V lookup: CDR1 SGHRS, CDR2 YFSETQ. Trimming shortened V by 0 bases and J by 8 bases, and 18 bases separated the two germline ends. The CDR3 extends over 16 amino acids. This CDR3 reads CASSLEGGLLQHEQFF. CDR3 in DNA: TGCGCCAGCAGCTTGGAGGGCGGACTCTTACAACATGAGCAGTTCTTC.

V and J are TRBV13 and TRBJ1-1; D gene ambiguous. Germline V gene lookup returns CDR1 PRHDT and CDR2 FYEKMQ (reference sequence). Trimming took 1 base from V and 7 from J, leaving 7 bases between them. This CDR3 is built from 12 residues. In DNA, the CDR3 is TGTGCCAGCAGCTTAGAGAGGAATGAAGCTTTCTTT. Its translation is CASSLERNEAFF.

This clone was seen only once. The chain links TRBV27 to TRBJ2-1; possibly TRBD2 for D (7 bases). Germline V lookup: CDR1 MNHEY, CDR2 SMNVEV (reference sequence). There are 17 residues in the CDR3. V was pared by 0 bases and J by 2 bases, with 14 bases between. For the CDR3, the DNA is TGTGCCAGCAGTTTATCGGGGGGCGGGGGACCCTACAATGAGCAGTTCTTC. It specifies CASSLSGGGGPYNEQFF.

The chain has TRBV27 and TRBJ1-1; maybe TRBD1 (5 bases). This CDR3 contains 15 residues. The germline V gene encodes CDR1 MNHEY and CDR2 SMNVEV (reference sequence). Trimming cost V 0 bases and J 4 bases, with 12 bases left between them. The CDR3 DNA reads TGTGCCAGCAGTTTATCGAAGGGGTTGGCCACTGAAGCTTTCTTT. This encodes CASSLSKGLATEAFF.

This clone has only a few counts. CDR3 protein: CASSSSWGASYEQYF. The CDR3 DNA follows: TGTGCCAGCAGCTCGTCGTGGGGCGCGTCCTACGAGCAGTACTTC. The genes are TRBV5-5 and TRBJ2-7; weak D call: TRBD1 (5 bases). The CDR3 has 15 residues. With 3 bases removed from V and 1 base from J, the gap between germline ends came to 14 bases. The V gene's germline CDR1 is SGHKS and CDR2 YYEKEE (reference sequence).